This paragraph covers one T cell receptor beta chain sequence. Its matching antigen is unknown. The data were taken from a study of radiotherapy plus CTLA-4 blockade in lung cancer. Findings and limits, study-wide: Interferon-beta and early blood T cell clone dynamics reportedly predicted response best. Radiotherapy plus ipilimumab was followed by expansion in blood of tumor-derived TCR clones.

The protocol was immunoSEQ multiplex PCR, while the TCRdb copy is restricted to in-frame clones and leaves out a portion. The sample lists 40,000 to 45,000 clones, about two thirds seen once, with roughly 25% in the top ten. The study treated chemo-refractory metastatic non-small-cell lung cancer patients with focal radiation plus ipilimumab CTLA-4 blockade. Sequenced here: peripheral blood, sampled from a patient treated with radiotherapy plus ipilimumab. The receptor comes from a human donor with non-small cell lung cancer who had a partial response to radiotherapy plus ipilimumab.

CDR3 sequence reads: CASSDRDGEQFF. The DNA of the CDR3 is TGTGCCAGCAGTGACAGGGACGGTGAGCAGTTCTTC. The V and J genes are TRBV27 and TRBJ2-1; 7 bases line up with TRBD1. There are 12 residues in the CDR3. Per the germline V gene, CDR1 is MNHEY and CDR2 is SMNVEV (reference sequence). The V and J ends lost 5 bases and 9 bases, in that order; junction bases with no gene match: 4.